This T cell receptor beta chain was identified during a study of blood T cells in healthy people across ages. In the study overall: Roughly one uniquely barcoded beta molecule per two T cells was captured. Study-level findings and limits: Because sorting was not performed, PBMCs prevented conclusive naive versus antigen-experienced comparison.

Many counts were recorded for this clonotype. As yet, its antigen is unknown. Through a sample-barcoded 5' primer and a J-beta primer mix, a second PCR was run for roughly 7 to 11 cycles. A template-switch adaptor with 12 random nucleotides tagged each cDNA molecule. TCRdb independently ran MiXCR on the 5' RACE reads; one entry per CDR3 protein. Of around 1,900,000 distinct CDR3 sequences in the sample, about two fifths were seen once. The V gene lost 4 bases and the J gene lost 0 bases, with 11 bases spanning the gap. The CDR3 sequence is 15 residues long. Germline lookup yields CDR1 SGHRS and CDR2 YFSETQ.

V is TRBV5-1 and J is TRBJ2-1; D gene uncertain. The TCR comes from a human donor in good health. The material sequenced was blood. In DNA, the CDR3 is TGCGCCAGCAGCCCTGACTCTAGCTCCTACAATGAGCAGTTCTTC. Translated, it gives CASSPDSSSYNEQFF.